The following is a TCR beta chain sequence with its context. The CDR3 covers 12 residues. Germline V gene data show CDR1 as MNHEY and CDR2 as SVGAGI. V was cut by 6 bases and J by 4 bases, with 10 bases left in between. Unique molecular identifiers were incorporated when the TCRbeta library was constructed. TCRdb re-analysed the PCR reads in MiXCR, keeping a single row per CDR3 protein. The sample includes under 350,000 distinct CDR3 sequences, approximately 9.8% of them seen just once. The data belong to a study of T-cell reconstitution after alpha-beta-depleted transplantation in children. This sample comprised PBMCs from the stem cell graft donor, obtained from the stem cell graft. This chain connects TRBV6-5 to TRBJ2-7; D gene unclear. This TCR derives from a human donor who donated a stem cell graft to a child with SCID. CDR3 in DNA: TGTGCCAGCAGCGAAGTGTGGTACGAGCAGTACTTC. Protein: CASSEVWYEQYF.